What follows are 25 T cell receptor beta chains derived from one specimen sequenced in a study of T cell clonality in common variable immunodeficiency. Sequencing was performed with immunoSEQ multiplex PCR; in TCRdb, only in-frame clones are kept and a portion is missing. The counts give about 81,000 clones, none of them seen only once; approximately 0.81% is held by the top ten. The sample comprised peripheral blood mononuclear cells. The receptors stem from a person aged 18 to 69 in good health.

This clone has a count of ten or more. Read coverage stops 3 residues before the CDR3 terminus; the germline J gene supplies the remainder. The chain recombines TRBV19 with TRBJ1-2; D might be TRBD1 (5 bases). Trimming pared 5 bases from V and 5 bases from J, leaving 15 bases between. Germline assignment: CDR1 LNHDA and CDR2 SQIVND (reference sequence). The CDR3 covers 14 residues. The CDR3 DNA, read in part, is TGTGCCAGTAGTCCTATTACGGGACTTTATGGC. Protein: CASSPITGLYG. The full CDR3 protein is CASSPITGLYGYTF.

This clone was found many times. The CDR3 end falls 3 residues outside the read, so it is completed with the germline J gene. V usage is TRBV10-1 and J usage is TRBJ2-1, with 11 bases that match TRBD2. CDR1 and CDR2 from the germline V gene are WNHNN and SYGVQD (reference sequence). This CDR3 has 18 residues. With 4 bases clipped from V and 9 bases from J, the junction kept 17 bases outside the gene matches. Incomplete CDR3 DNA: TGCGCCAGCAGTGCCGGCTTTAGCGGGAGGGTCCGCGTAGGTGAG. It specifies CASSAGFSGRVRVGE. The full CDR3 sequence reads CASSAGFSGRVRVGEQFF.

This clone was seen many times. The CDR3 is cut off 3 residues early in the read; its end comes from the germline J gene. V gene TRBV6-2 or TRBV6-3 combines with J gene TRBJ2-2, with D tentatively TRBD2 (6 bases). CDR3 length: 14 residues. Germline V gene data show CDR1 as MNHEY and CDR2 as SVGEGT. V shed 7 bases and J shed 4 bases, with 13 bases lying between them. The covered CDR3 bases are TGTGCCAGCATAGGGGAGGCGCTCACCGGGGAG. Amino acids: CASIGEALTGE. The whole CDR3 protein reads CASIGEALTGELFF.

This clone came up many times. Read coverage stops 3 residues before the CDR3 terminus; the germline J gene supplies the remainder. The V call is TRBV5-4, the J call TRBJ2-5; D unresolved. There are 13 residues in the CDR3. Germline CDR1 is SGHNT and CDR2 is YYREEE (reference sequence). With 1 base removed from V and 2 bases from J, the gap between germline ends came to 6 bases. The sequenced CDR3 bases are TGTGCCAGCAGCTTGCCCAGACAAGAGACC. Its translation is CASSLPRQET. The CDR3 in its entirety is CASSLPRQETQYF. Filled out from reference TRBV5-4 and TRBJ2-5, the complete variable domain reads ETGVTQSPTHLIKTRGQQVTLRCSSQSGHNTVSWYQQALGQGPQFIFQYYREEENGRGNFPPRFSGLQFPNYSSELNVNALELDDSALYLCASSLPRQETQYFGPGTRLLVL.

This clone was detected ten times or more. The read gets to within 3 residues of the CDR3 end, and the germline J gene fills in the rest. V is TRBV30 and J is TRBJ1-6; 8 nucleotides line up with TRBD1. Germline lookup yields CDR1 GTSNPN and CDR2 SVGIG (reference sequence). V dropped 2 bases and J dropped 6; count of bases not matched to a gene: 12. The CDR3 totals 17 residues. The sequenced part of the CDR3 DNA is TGTGCCTGGAGTCTTAGGACAGGGACCATGGCTAATTCACCC. Amino acids: CAWSLRTGTMANSP. The entire CDR3 protein reads CAWSLRTGTMANSPLHF.

This clone was recorded at least ten times. The CDR3 is cut off 3 residues early in the read; its end comes from the germline J gene. The V call is TRBV20-1, the J call TRBJ2-3; TRBD1 matches 7 bases. This CDR3 region has 14 residues. Germline trimming cut 2 bases from V and 6 bases from J; bases unmatched to any gene: 8. Germline CDR1 reads DFQATT; CDR2 reads SNEGSKA (reference sequence). CDR3 in amino acids: CSARLTGIPDTQYF. The sequenced part of the CDR3 DNA is TGCAGTGCTAGATTGACAGGGATCCCCGATACG.

This clone occurred many times. The read ends 3 residues before the CDR3 terminus; that terminus is restored from the germline J gene. The chain recombines TRBV11-2 with TRBJ2-1; 12 bases align to TRBD2. The CDR3 loop spans 15 amino acids. Germline lookup yields CDR1 SGHAT and CDR2 FQNNGV. The V gene end was trimmed by 2 bases and the J gene end by 7 bases; junction bases not matched to a gene: 3. The covered CDR3 bases are TGTGCCAGCAGCTTACTAGCGGGAGGGCCAAATGAG. Protein product: CASSLLAGGPNE. In full, the CDR3 is CASSLLAGGPNEQFF.

This clone was observed many times. The sequenced part of the CDR3 DNA is TGTGCCAGCAGCTTGGACTTCACGGATACG. It encodes CASSLDFTDT. The complete CDR3 sequence is CASSLDFTDTQYF. The chain uses TRBV7-3 and TRBJ2-3, with D maybe TRBD2 (5 bases). The read comes to an end 3 residues before the CDR3 does, leaving the germline J gene to fill in the end. V was clipped by 3 bases and J by 6 bases, with 10 bases between them. CDR1 and CDR2 from the germline V gene are SGHTA and FQGTGA. The CDR3 contains 13 residues.

This clone appeared many times. The sequence runs out 3 residues before the end of the CDR3; the remainder is reconstructed from the germline J gene. The J gene is TRBJ2-3, the V gene TRBV7-3; TRBD1 might be the D (5 bases). Germline CDR1 and CDR2: SGHTA and FQGTGA. The CDR3 spans 14 residues. V shed 2 bases and J shed 5 bases, with 11 bases lying between them. Incomplete CDR3 DNA: TGTGCCAGCAGCTTAGGCGTAGGGGTAGATACG. It specifies CASSLGVGVDT. The CDR3 in its entirety is CASSLGVGVDTQYF.

This clone showed up many times. Coverage ceases 3 residues before the CDR3 finishes, and the germline J gene fills in the end. The rearrangement links TRBV5-4 to TRBJ2-5; 8 nucleotides line up with TRBD2. The germline CDR1 and CDR2 sequences are SGHNT and YYREEE (reference sequence). With V trimmed by 4 bases and J by 1 base, 6 bases remained unmatched. The CDR3 loop spans 15 amino acids. The covered CDR3 bases are TGTGCCAGCAGCCGAACTAGCGGAACCCAAGAGACC. Its translation: CASSRTSGTQET. The CDR3 in its entirety is CASSRTSGTQETQYF.

About this clone: The read stops 3 residues short of the end of the CDR3; the missing end is completed from the germline J gene. The chain couples TRBV7-9 to TRBJ2-7; TRBD2 matches at 7 bases. Per germline, CDR1 SEHNR and CDR2 FQNEAQ (reference sequence). The CDR3 length is 13 residues. Trimming took 0 bases from V and 6 from J; bases not matched to a gene: 2. CDR3 bases read: TGTGCCAGCAGCTTAGCCTGGGGGGGCGAG. It codes for CASSLAWGGE. The complete CDR3 reads CASSLAWGGEQYF. The entire variable domain, with the rest obtained from reference TRBV7-9 and TRBJ2-7, is as follows: DTGVSQNPRHKITKRGQNVTFRCDPISEHNRLYWYRQTLGQGPEFLTYFQNEAQLEKSRLLSDRFSAERPKGSFSTLEIQRTEQGDSAMYLCASSLAWGGEQYFGPGTRLTVT.

This clone was counted at least ten times. With the read ending 3 residues before the CDR3 end, the germline J gene is used to fill in that end. The chain recombines TRBV20-1 with TRBJ2-3, with 13 bases identical to TRBD2. This CDR3 has 18 amino acids. Trimming removed 5 bases from V and 3 bases from J; junction bases left unmatched: 14. Germline V CDR1 and CDR2: DFQATT, SNEGSKA (reference sequence). The CDR3 DNA, read in part, is TGCAGTGCTGAGGAGACTAGCGGGAGGTATAGTAGGACAGATACG. Translating gives CSAEETSGRYSRTDT. The full CDR3 reads CSAEETSGRYSRTDTQYF.

Ten or more counts support this clone. The read halts 3 residues ahead of the CDR3 end, with the missing end drawn from the germline J gene. The V call is TRBV7-2, the J call TRBJ2-7; no clear D. The germline V gene encodes CDR1 SGHTA and CDR2 FQGNSA. This CDR3 is built from 13 residues. V was pared by 6 bases and J by 2 bases, with 11 bases between. CDR3 bases read: TGTGCCAGCAGTCCACTCGTCCCCTACGAG. It yields the protein CASSPLVPYE. The full-length CDR3 reads as CASSPLVPYEQYF.

This clone was counted ten times or more. Coverage ceases 3 residues before the CDR3 finishes, and the germline J gene fills in the end. The chain carries TRBV19 and TRBJ1-1, with D tentatively TRBD1 (5 bases). Trimming took 11 bases from V and 1 from J, leaving 11 bases between them. The CDR3 extends over 12 amino acids. Germline V gives CDR1 LNHDA, CDR2 SQIVND (reference sequence). The chain's CDR3 is CAARGGNTEAFF. CDR3 bases read: TGTGCCGCCCGGGGGGGGAACACTGAA.

This clone was detected many times. Read data end 3 residues before the CDR3 end; the end is taken from the germline J gene. V usage is TRBV2 and J usage is TRBJ1-1; D not certain. This CDR3 has 16 amino acids. Germline CDR1 is SNHLY and CDR2 is FYNNEI. V shed 7 bases and J shed 0 bases, with 18 bases lying between them. The CDR3 reads CASKRILRVMNTEAFF. The part of the CDR3 DNA that was read is TGTGCCAGCAAAAGGATCTTGAGGGTGATGAACACTGAA.

There are many counts of this clone. The read comes to an end 3 residues before the CDR3 does, leaving the germline J gene to fill in the end. The chain employs TRBV9 and TRBJ2-1, with 11 nucleotides matching TRBD2. The germline V gene has CDR1 SGDLS and CDR2 YYNGEE. The CDR3 has 16 residues. Germline trimming cut 0 bases from V and 5 bases from J; bases unmatched to any gene: 4. CDR3: CASSVGDSGRDNEQFF. The covered CDR3 bases are TGTGCCAGCAGCGTAGGTGATAGCGGGAGGGACAATGAG.

This clone was counted at least ten times. The read stops 3 residues short of the end of the CDR3; the missing end is completed from the germline J gene. V is TRBV5-1 and J is TRBJ1-6, with D maybe TRBD1 (5 bases). The CDR3 length is 15 residues. Germline loops: CDR1 SGHRS, CDR2 YFSETQ. CDR3 in amino acids: CASSPGGKQAFALHF. The DNA read from the CDR3 is TGCGCCAGTTCCCCGGGGGGGAAGCAAGCTTTCGCC.

This clone was counted at least ten times. CDR3 DNA, as far as it was read: TGTGCCAGCAGCTTGACAGGGTTCTACGAG. Amino acid sequence: CASSLTGFYE. The whole CDR3 protein is CASSLTGFYEQYF. The chain combines TRBV7-2 with TRBJ2-7; 7 bases fit TRBD1. The read terminates 3 residues before the CDR3 end, so the remaining end is supplied by the germline J gene. The CDR3 sequence is 13 residues long. CDR1 and CDR2 from the germline V gene are SGHTA and FQGNSA. V lost 3 bases and J lost 3; bases outside the gene matches: 2.

In its sample, this clone was seen many times. At one end, the junction sequence differs from germline, possibly due to a read error. With the read ending 3 residues before the CDR3 end, the germline J gene is used to fill in that end. The chain uses TRBV4-2 and TRBJ2-5; D is ambiguous. This CDR3 comprises 18 residues. Germline-derived CDR1 and CDR2 are LGHNA and YNFKEQ. The CDR3 here is CASSQEVMQSQYQETQYF. The covered CDR3 bases are TGCGCCAGCAGCCAAGAGGTTATGCAGTCCCAGTACCAAGAGACC.

As concerns this clone: The sequenced fragment ends 3 residues before the CDR3 boundary, so the rest is inferred from the germline J gene. The V gene is TRBV19, the J gene TRBJ2-3, with TRBD2 matching 10 bases. Germline V gene data show CDR1 as LNHDA and CDR2 as SQIVND (reference sequence). CDR3 size: 16 residues. Unmatched junction bases numbered 9, after V lost 2 bases and J lost 7 bases. The CDR3 reads CASSILASGSMHTQYF. The CDR3 DNA, read in part, is TGTGCCAGTAGTATATTGGCTAGCGGGAGTATGCATACG.

This clone was counted at least ten times. The DNA ends 3 residues before the CDR3 does, and the rest of the CDR3 is filled in from the germline J gene. The chain joins TRBV20-1 to TRBJ2-5, with TRBD2 matching 7 bases. The CDR3 has 14 residues. The V gene end was trimmed by 6 bases and the J gene end by 5 bases; junction bases not matched to a gene: 12. Germline V CDR1 and CDR2: DFQATT, SNEGSKA (reference sequence). This CDR3 reads CSATEGGSGETQYF. The CDR3 DNA, read in part, is TGCAGTGCAACCGAGGGCGGGAGTGGGGAGACC.

This clone was observed many times. Read sequence stops 3 residues before the CDR3 end, and the germline J gene provides the missing end. The chain links TRBV13 to TRBJ1-2; TRBD1 matches at 10 bases. There are 16 residues in the CDR3. The ends lost 5 bases at V and 3 bases at J; junction bases unmatched: 9. Germline CDR1 and CDR2: PRHDT and FYEKMQ (reference sequence). CDR3 sequence: CASSPPGQGVYYGYTF. The sequenced part of the CDR3 DNA is TGTGCCAGCAGCCCCCCTGGACAGGGGGTATACTATGGC.

This clone was recorded a few times. The read comes to an end 3 residues before the CDR3 does, leaving the germline J gene to fill in the end. The rearrangement uses TRBV7-9 and TRBJ2-7; D might be TRBD1 (6 bases). V gave up 8 bases and J gave up 5 bases, with 19 bases separating them. The V gene's germline CDR1 is SEHNR and CDR2 FQNEAQ (reference sequence). The CDR3 loop spans 14 amino acids. The CDR3 DNA, read in part, is TGTGCCAGCGAATTCTGGGGGCCGTCCCACGAG. Protein sequence: CASEFWGPSHE. The full CDR3 protein is CASEFWGPSHEQYF.

The sample holds many counts of this clone. Read sequence stops 3 residues before the CDR3 end, and the germline J gene provides the missing end. The gene calls are TRBV7-3 and TRBJ2-3; 7 bases align to TRBD2. The CDR3 has 14 amino acids. The germline CDR1 and CDR2 sequences are SGHTA and FQGTGA. V was pared by 4 bases and J by 6 bases, with 7 bases of the junction left unmatched. CDR3 in amino acids: CASSSKRGGDTQYF. The DNA read from the CDR3 is TGTGCCAGCAGCTCCAAGCGGGGCGGTGATACG.

This clone came up many times. Sequencing ends 3 residues short of the CDR3 end; the germline J gene provides the rest. The chain carries TRBV5-1 and TRBJ1-5; D unclear. In germline, CDR1 is SGHRS, CDR2 YFSETQ. CDR3 size: 15 residues. The V end lost 4 bases, the J end lost 7 bases, and 18 bases lay between the germline ends. CDR3 DNA, as far as it was read: TGCGCCAGCAGCCCGGTTGACTCCCGCGCACAGCCC. Translating it yields CASSPVDSRAQP. The full-length CDR3 reads as CASSPVDSRAQPQHF. Variable domain in full (rest from reference TRBV5-1 and TRBJ1-5): KAGVTQTPRYLIKTRGQQVTLSCSPISGHRSVSWYQQTPGQGLQFLFEYFSETQRNKGNFPGRFSGRQFSNSRSEMNVSTLELGDSALYLCASSPVDSRAQPQHFGDGTRLSIL.